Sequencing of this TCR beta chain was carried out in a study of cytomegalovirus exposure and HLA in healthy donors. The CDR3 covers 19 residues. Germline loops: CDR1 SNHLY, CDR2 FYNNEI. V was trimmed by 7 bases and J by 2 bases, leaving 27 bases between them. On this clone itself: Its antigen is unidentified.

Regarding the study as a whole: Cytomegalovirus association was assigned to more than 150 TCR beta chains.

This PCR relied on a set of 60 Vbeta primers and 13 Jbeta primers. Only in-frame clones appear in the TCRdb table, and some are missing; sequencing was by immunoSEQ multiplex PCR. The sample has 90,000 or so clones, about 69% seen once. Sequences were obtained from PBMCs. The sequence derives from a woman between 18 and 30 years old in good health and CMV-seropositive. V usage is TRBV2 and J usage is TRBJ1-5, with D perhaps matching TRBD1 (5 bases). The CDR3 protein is CASTGDSAWGVEGNQPQHF. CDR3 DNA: TGTGCCAGCACTGGGGACTCTGCTTGGGGTGTAGAGGGCAATCAGCCCCAGCATTTT. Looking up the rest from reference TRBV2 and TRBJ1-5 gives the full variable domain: EPEVTQTPSHQVTQMGQEVILRCVPISNHLYFYWYRQILGQKVEFLVSFYNNEISEKSEIFDDQFSVERPDGSNFTLKIRSTKLEDSAMYFCASTGDSAWGVEGNQPQHFGDGTRLSIL.